The clone carrying this T cell receptor (beta chain) was recorded only once. Between the trimmed V and J ends, which lost 5 bases and 3 bases, there was a span of 19 bases. The germline CDR1 and CDR2 sequences are GTSNPN and SVGIG (reference sequence). CDR3 length equals 16 residues. This sample is part of a study of blood T cell repertoires in COVID-19. About the research overall: Italy, Spain and the United States were the sources of the convalescent and acute COVID-19 samples. T cells, B-cell-depleted T cells, or PBMCs provided the cDNA or gDNA that served as material.

In the original processing: Reference gene primer amplification yielded estimated nucleated cell counts. The table came from immunoSEQ multiplex PCR; TCRdb's copy has only in-frame clones and leaves some out. The DNA gave D and trimming, while V, J and clone size come from that table. The table records under 350,000 clones, about 82% of them present only once. The sequenced material came from peripheral blood. The V and J genes are TRBV30 and TRBJ1-4; TRBD1 is a possible D gene (5 bases). This clonotype was sampled from a human donor in a cohort sampled during active COVID-19. CDR3 coding DNA: TGTGCCTGGTCCCTGGACATAAGACAATCTAATGAAAAACTGTTTTTT. Amino acid sequence: CAWSLDIRQSNEKLFF.